The clone carrying this TCR beta chain was found many times. What it binds is not known. The sample belongs to a study of T cells in Graves' hyperthyroidism and ophthalmopathy. The study's findings and limits: Blood also carried most thyroid clonotypes expanded above 0.001.

Patients affected by ophthalmopathy presented a Clinical Activity Score of at least 3, a NOSPECS grade of at least 4, and disease duration below 3 months. Lactation, pregnancy, other autoimmune disease or uncontrolled infection excluded patients. Fresh peripheral blood, about 10 ml of it, supplied the PBMCs. The source material, RNA transcripts, was used to amplify TCR beta CDR3 regions. HTBI primers were employed in a first-round RT-PCR of the TCR CDR3. Each CDR3 protein gets one entry after TCRdb re-called the multiplex PCR reads with MiXCR. The table has fewer than 500,000 distinct CDR3 sequences, approximately 15% seen once; the top ten hold over 10%. The receptor was isolated from a man between 18 and 29 years old with Graves' ophthalmopathy. The sample consisted of blood.

The CDR3 DNA reads TGTGCCTGCAGGGCTATGGGCGTGGATACGCAGTATTTT. Its protein product is CACRAMGVDTQYF. This chain uses TRBV30 with TRBJ2-3; D may be TRBD1 (5 bases). V was cut by 6 bases and J by 6 bases, with 16 bases left in between. Germline-derived CDR1 and CDR2 are GTSNPN and SVGIG (reference sequence). The CDR3 runs 13 residues.